This T cell receptor beta chain was documented in a study of naive and memory T cell subsets. Whole-study findings and limits: Clonotypes are single alpha or beta chains, not paired receptors.

V was clipped by 2 bases and J by 4 bases, with 11 bases between them. CDR1 and CDR2 from the germline V gene are SNHLY and FYNNEI. The CDR3 loop spans 14 amino acids. An equimolar mix of two oligonucleotides served as the beta constant-region primer for TRBC1 and TRBC2. TCRdb reanalysed the UMI-ligation and nested PCR reads using MiXCR and keeps one entry per CDR3 protein. The sample records 89,000 or so distinct CDR3 sequences, roughly 14% being singletons. This clonotype has more than one count but fewer than ten. The antigen is not known. This chain links TRBV2 with TRBJ1-1; TRBD1 is a possible D gene (5 bases). This clonotype originated in a human donor in good health. Sequencing was performed on central memory CD4+ T cells from blood. CDR3 residues: CASSERPGGTEAFF. The DNA of the CDR3 is TGTGCCAGCAGTGAAAGGCCGGGGGGCACTGAAGCTTTCTTT. The variable domain in full, completed from reference TRBV2 and TRBJ1-1, reads EPEVTQTPSHQVTQMGQEVILRCVPISNHLYFYWYRQILGQKVEFLVSFYNNEISEKSEIFDDQFSVERPDGSNFTLKIRSTKLEDSAMYFCASSERPGGTEAFFGQGTRLTVV.